The 10 T cell receptor beta chains below all came from one sample that was sequenced in a study of cytomegalovirus exposure and HLA in healthy donors. Researchers ran the PCR with 60 Vbeta and 13 Jbeta primers. Only in-frame clones appear in the TCRdb table, and some are missing; sequencing was by immunoSEQ multiplex PCR. Among roughly 170,000 clones, around 75% were seen once, and the ten largest hold around 2.6%. Sequences were obtained from PBMCs. The receptors originated from a female donor in good health and CMV-seronegative.

The chain couples TRBV27 to TRBJ1-5; the D gene is possibly TRBD1 (5 bases). Trimming pared 2 bases from V and 7 bases from J, leaving 12 bases between. Germline V gene sequence: CDR1 MNHEY, CDR2 SMNVEV (reference sequence). The CDR3 sequence is 14 residues long. The CDR3 protein is CASSLGGVNQPQHF. The CDR3 DNA reads TGTGCCAGCAGTTTAGGGGGGGTTAACCAGCCCCAGCATTTT.

The chain is built from TRBV5-5 and TRBJ2-5; 10 bases are shared with TRBD2. The germline V gene encodes CDR1 SGHKS and CDR2 YYEKEE (reference sequence). CDR3 length equals 14 residues. Unmatched junction bases numbered 3, after V lost 4 bases and J lost 3 bases. CDR3 in DNA: TGTGCCAGCAGCCTAGCGGGAGTGGAAGAGACCCAGTACTTC. This translates into CASSLAGVEETQYF.

The chain carries TRBV30 and TRBJ1-5; 7 nucleotides line up with TRBD1. CDR1 is GTSNPN and CDR2 is SVGIG in the germline V gene (reference sequence). The length of the CDR3 is 15 residues. The J segment lost 0 bases and the V segment lost 3 bases, leaving 5 bases of the junction unmatched. CDR3 DNA: TGTGCCTGGAGGGCGACAGGGTCTAGCAATCAGCCCCAGCATTTT. The encoded protein is CAWRATGSSNQPQHF.

The CDR3 coding sequence is TGTGCCAGCAGTTTATCGGGTAGCTTCAATCAGCCCCAGCATTTT. It translates to CASSLSGSFNQPQHF. The chain joins TRBV28 to TRBJ1-5, with unresolved D. The CDR3 is made up of 15 amino acids. V lost 1 base and J 3 bases, leaving 10 bases between the germline ends. Germline V gives CDR1 MDHEN, CDR2 SYDVKM.

The chain has TRBV5-4 and TRBJ1-2; D gene ambiguous. Germline CDR1 SGHNT, CDR2 YYREEE (reference sequence). This CDR3 spans 14 amino acids. V was clipped by 1 base and J by 4 bases, with 11 bases between them. The CDR3 is CASSLFGFGYGYTF. The CDR3, as DNA: TGTGCCAGCAGCTTGTTCGGTTTTGGCTATGGCTACACCTTC.

This chain connects TRBV4-1 to TRBJ1-1, with D possibly TRBD1 on 5 matching bases. Germline V CDR1 and CDR2: MGHRA, YSYEKL. Trimming pared 0 bases from V and 0 bases from J, leaving 11 bases between. The CDR3 covers 16 residues. DNA of the CDR3: TGCGCCAGCAGCCAAGATTGGGGCAGGGTGAACACTGAAGCTTTCTTT. Its translation: CASSQDWGRVNTEAFF.

The chain couples TRBV4-1 to TRBJ2-7; 8 bases match TRBD1. J was trimmed by 2 bases and V by 1 base; bases with no gene match: 4. The germline CDR1 and CDR2 sequences are MGHRA and YSYEKL. The CDR3 sequence is 15 residues long. DNA of the CDR3: TGCGCCAGCAGCCAAGCACAGGGGGTGACCTACGAGCAGTACTTC. Protein product: CASSQAQGVTYEQYF.

V is TRBV4-3 and J is TRBJ2-1; perhaps TRBD1 as D (6 bases). V was trimmed by 4 bases and J by 10 bases, leaving 11 bases between them. From germline, CDR1 is LGHNA and CDR2 YSLEER. The CDR3 extends over 12 amino acids. CDR3 amino acids: CASSLRGLEQFF. CDR3 nucleotide sequence: TGCGCCAGCAGCCTCAGGGGTTTGGAGCAGTTCTTC.

The V gene is TRBV29-1, the J gene TRBJ2-3; the match to TRBD2 covers 8 bases. CDR3 length: 14 residues. Trimming removed 3 bases from V and 4 bases from J; junction bases left unmatched: 6. Germline V CDR1 and CDR2: SQVTM, ANQGSEA. The CDR3 nucleotides read TGCAGCGTTGATTCCGGGAGGGGCCCAGATACGCAGTATTTT. Protein: CSVDSGRGPDTQYF.

This clone has only one observation. The rearrangement uses TRBV4-2 and TRBJ1-4; TRBD1 is a possible D gene (5 bases). V was pared by 4 bases and J by 4 bases, with 10 bases between. The CDR3 has 14 amino acids. Per the germline V gene, CDR1 is LGHNA and CDR2 is YNFKEQ. The CDR3 protein is CASSPGLGNEKLFF. The CDR3 region has the DNA TGTGCCAGCAGCCCGGGACTGGGTAATGAAAAACTGTTTTTT.